Reported below is one T cell receptor (beta chain). These data originate in a study of glioma-infiltrating T cells after dendritic cell vaccination. Germline V lookup: CDR1 GTSNPN, CDR2 SVGIG (reference sequence). Deletions cut 2 bases from V and 13 bases from J, with 12 bases between. The CDR3 sequence is 11 residues long. Method: immunoSEQ multiplex PCR; TCRdb's copy keeps in-frame clones and lacks some. The sample contains tens of thousands of clones, around 87% of which appear only once. Time point: after dendritic cell vaccination, including at tumor progression/relapse. Only patients with spare fresh-frozen tumor and over two years of follow-up were included.

The origin of this receptor is a human donor with glioblastoma. This sequence joins TRBV30 and TRBJ2-1; D might be TRBD2 (6 bases). The sequenced sample was blood, obtained after dendritic cell vaccination. The chain's CDR3 is CAWSSRLGQFF. In DNA, the CDR3 is TGTGCCTGGAGTTCCCGACTAGGCCAGTTCTTC.